These 8 T cell receptor beta chains were sequenced from one sample in a study of T cell repertoires in cytomegalovirus infection. One entry per CDR3 protein, called by TCRdb with MiXCR from the reads. Of 500,000 to 600,000 distinct CDR3 sequences detected, about 15% appear once; the ten largest clones hold 20% to 30%. Specimen: CD8+ T cells from PBMCs. The receptors were gathered from a human donor in good health (CMV status not recorded). Some clones in this sample may be carry-over from other donors' samples.

This rearrangement joins TRBV4-1 to TRBJ2-3; 7 bases are shared with TRBD1. The ends lost 2 bases at V and 9 bases at J; junction bases unmatched: 8. Germline V gene sequence: CDR1 MGHRA, CDR2 YSYEKL. This CDR3 comprises 14 residues. CDR3 loop: CASSQRIGGKTQYF. For the CDR3, the DNA is TGCGCCAGCAGCCAACGGATAGGGGGCAAGACGCAGTATTTT.

This clonotype was detected ten times or more. The J gene is TRBJ2-3, the V gene TRBV7-8; the D call may be TRBD1 or TRBD2 (5 bases each). The CDR3 length is 17 residues. V lost 5 bases and J lost 4, with 22 bases in between. The germline CDR1 and CDR2 sequences are SGHVS and FQNEAQ. The CDR3, as DNA: TGTGCCAGCAGCCGCCTGATCATGGGGGAGAAGGCAGATACGCAGTATTTT. Translation gives CASSRLIMGEKADTQYF.

This clonotype has more than one count but fewer than ten. The chain joins TRBV12-3 or TRBV12-4 to TRBJ1-1; 10 nucleotides align to TRBD1. V shed 6 bases and J 11 bases; nucleotides not matched to a gene: 12. This CDR3 is built from 14 residues. The CDR3 is CASSLDRGIPAAFF. The CDR3, as DNA: TGTGCCAGCAGCTTGGACAGGGGGATTCCCGCGGCTTTCTTT.

V gene TRBV2 combines with J gene TRBJ2-7, with D perhaps matching TRBD2 (6 bases). The CDR3 is made up of 14 amino acids. Between the trimmed V and J ends, which lost 7 bases and 0 bases, there was a span of 13 bases. Germline CDR1 reads SNHLY; CDR2 reads FYNNEI. The chain's CDR3 is CASTIRGSSYEQYF. The DNA of the CDR3 is TGTGCCAGCACCATTCGGGGGAGCTCCTACGAGCAGTACTTC.

The chain uses TRBV29-1 and TRBJ2-3; D gene uncertain. The CDR3 sequence is 13 residues long. V gave up 4 bases and J gave up 0 bases, with 8 bases separating them. In germline, CDR1 is SQVTM, CDR2 ANQGSEA. CDR3 region: CSVVFYSTDTQYF. In DNA, the CDR3 is TGCAGCGTTGTCTTCTATAGCACAGATACGCAGTATTTT.

This clonotype has at least ten counts. The V gene is TRBV7-8, the J gene TRBJ2-4, with TRBD1 matching over 8 bases. This CDR3 has 14 amino acids. The V gene's germline CDR1 is SGHVS and CDR2 FQNEAQ. J lost 14 bases, V lost 5 bases, and 14 bases had no gene match. CDR3 amino acids: CASSEIAGQGFEYF. DNA for the CDR3: TGTGCCAGCAGCGAAATCGCAGGACAGGGATTTGAGTACTTC.

The chain carries TRBV6-5 and TRBJ1-1; tentatively, D is TRBD1 (6 bases). Germline assignment: CDR1 MNHEY and CDR2 SVGAGI. Trimming took 0 bases from V and 0 from J, leaving 11 bases between them. The CDR3 loop spans 16 amino acids. Here the CDR3 reads CASSYSTGQMNTEAFF. The CDR3 DNA follows: TGTGCCAGCAGTTACTCGACAGGACAGATGAACACTGAAGCTTTCTTT.

This clonotype was counted at least ten times. The chain links TRBV7-9 to TRBJ2-4; 10 bases line up with TRBD2. V dropped 5 bases and J dropped 8; count of bases not matched to a gene: 9. The CDR3 is 15 amino acids. Germline V gene data show CDR1 as SEHNR and CDR2 as FQNEAQ (reference sequence). The CDR3 region is CASSEDTSGMHIQYF. The CDR3 DNA is TGTGCCAGCAGCGAAGATACTAGCGGGATGCACATTCAGTACTTC.